Sequencing of this T cell receptor beta chain was carried out in a study of blood T cells in healthy people across ages. Only a few counts were recorded for this clonotype. V trimming: 2 bases; J trimming: 4 bases; junction bases outside the gene matches: 5. Germline V CDR1 and CDR2: SGHNT, YYREEE (reference sequence). The CDR3 spans 16 residues. Per sample, a minimum of 6 million PBMCs were isolated. The use of a sample-barcoded 5' primer and a J-beta primer mix characterized a second PCR of roughly 7 to 11 cycles. In TCRdb, the 5' RACE reads were re-called with MiXCR into one record per CDR3 protein. The sample shows some 1.5 million distinct CDR3 sequences, approximately 42% of them seen only once.

Sequences were obtained from blood. This TCR derives from a woman in her late teens or twenties in good health. This chain uses TRBV5-4 with TRBJ2-5, with TRBD2 matching over 13 bases. The CDR3 nucleotides read TGTGCCAGCAGCTTAGGGACTAGCGGGATGGGAGAGACCCAGTACTTC. This encodes CASSLGTSGMGETQYF.